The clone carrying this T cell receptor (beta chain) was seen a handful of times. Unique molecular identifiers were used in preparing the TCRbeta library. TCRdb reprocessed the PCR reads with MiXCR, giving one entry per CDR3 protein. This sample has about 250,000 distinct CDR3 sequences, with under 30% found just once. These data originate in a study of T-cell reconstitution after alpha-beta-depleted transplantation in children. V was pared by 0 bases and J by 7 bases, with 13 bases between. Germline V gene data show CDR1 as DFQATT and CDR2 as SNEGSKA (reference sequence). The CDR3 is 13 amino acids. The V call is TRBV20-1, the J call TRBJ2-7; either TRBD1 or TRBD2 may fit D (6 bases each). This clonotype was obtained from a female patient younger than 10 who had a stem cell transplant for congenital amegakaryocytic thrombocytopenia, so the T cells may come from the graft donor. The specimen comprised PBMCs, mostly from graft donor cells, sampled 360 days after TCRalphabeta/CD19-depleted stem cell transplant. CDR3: CSARDGGLREQYF. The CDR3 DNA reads TGCAGTGCTAGAGATGGGGGGCTGAGGGAGCAGTACTTC.